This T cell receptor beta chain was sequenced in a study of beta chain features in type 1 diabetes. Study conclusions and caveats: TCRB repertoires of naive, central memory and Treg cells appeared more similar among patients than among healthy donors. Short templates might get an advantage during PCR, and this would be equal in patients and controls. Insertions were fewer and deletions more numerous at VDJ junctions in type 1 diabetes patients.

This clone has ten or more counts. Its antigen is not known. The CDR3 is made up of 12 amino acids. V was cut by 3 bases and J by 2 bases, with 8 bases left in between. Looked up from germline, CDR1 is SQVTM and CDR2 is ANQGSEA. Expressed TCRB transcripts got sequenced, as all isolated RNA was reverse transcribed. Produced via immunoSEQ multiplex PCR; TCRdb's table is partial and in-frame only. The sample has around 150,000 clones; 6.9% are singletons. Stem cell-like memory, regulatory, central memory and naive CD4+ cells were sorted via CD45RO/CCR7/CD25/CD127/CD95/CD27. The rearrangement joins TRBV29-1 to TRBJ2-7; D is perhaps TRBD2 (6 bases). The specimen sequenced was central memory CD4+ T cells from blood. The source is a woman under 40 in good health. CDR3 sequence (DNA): TGCAGCGTTGACGGGAGAACCTACGAGCAGTACTTC. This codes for CSVDGRTYEQYF.